This is a list of T cell receptor beta chains from one sample in a study of shared T cell receptors in the human thymus. Profiled with immunoSEQ multiplex PCR; TCRdb holds only in-frame clones, not every one. Of some 720,000 clones listed, 88% were seen once; the top ten hold roughly 0.0097%. The same data also contributed to another study, on human thymus T cells.

The sequencing sample was made of thymocytes. Receptors originate from a boy under two years old with a congenital heart defect. Each CDR3 is given with its conserved first and last residue.

TRBJ2-1,TRBV4-3,CASSQDGGHEQFF
TRBJ1-2,TRBV5-1,CASSLGGLDREVRGYTF
TRBJ1-1,TRBV29-1,CSVEVGQAF
TRBJ2-1,TRBV7-9,CASSLARTSGRARREQFF
TRBJ2-3,TRBV4-2,CASSQVSTGQFTDTQYF
TRBJ2-7,TRBV7-8,CASTEENSYEQYF
TRBJ1-1,TRBV19,CASRLGQLRTEAFF
TRBJ2-1,TRBV5-5,CASSSGGEAGYNEQFF
TRBJ1-3,TRBV11-3,CASSLVGHSPKGGNTIYF
TRBJ2-7,TRBV4-2,CASSPSGSAYEQYF
TRBJ2-3,TRBV7-9,CASSPVSGRGPRDTQYF
TRBJ2-3,TRBV10-1,CASRQEGDTQYF